This T cell receptor beta chain was captured by sequencing in a study of blood T cells in healthy people across ages. Study-level information: About one barcoded beta molecule per two T cells was the capture yield of template switching.

Trimming removed 2 bases from V and 0 bases from J, with 10 bases in between. This CDR3 is built from 15 residues. The germline CDR1 and CDR2 sequences are SGHDN and FVKESK. Concerning this clonotype itself: Its antigen is as yet unknown.

Study-wide results and caveats: Among T cells, TCR beta diversity per million cells dropped roughly linearly as age rose. Nothing was known about donor CMV status, and this possibly confounded expanded clonotype changes.

It was with a sample-barcoded 5' primer and a J-beta primer mix that a second PCR of roughly 7 to 12 cycles was run. Every single cDNA molecule received a tag from a template-switch adaptor with 12 random nucleotides. TCRdb reprocessed the 5' RACE reads with MiXCR, giving one entry per CDR3 protein. The sample shows about 760,000 distinct CDR3 sequences, approximately 60% of them seen only once. The rearrangement uses TRBV14 and TRBJ1-1; weak D call: TRBD1 (5 bases). Material: blood. The receptor comes from a man aged 40-49 years in good health. The CDR3 bases are TGTGCCAGCAGCCAACAGGGACCCCTGAACACTGAAGCTTTCTTT. Translation: CASSQQGPLNTEAFF.